This TCR beta chain was recovered during a study of blood T cell repertoires in COVID-19. Background on the study: Researchers got acute and convalescent COVID-19 samples from the United States, Italy and Spain. T cells, B-cell-depleted T cells, or PBMCs provided the cDNA or gDNA that served as material.

Original analysis: Estimated nucleated cell counts came from reference gene primer amplification. Clones were sequenced by immunoSEQ multiplex PCR, and TCRdb holds only the in-frame ones, with some missing. The V and J calls and clone size are taken from that table; D and trimming were inferred from the DNA. The sample lists about 160,000 clones, about four fifths occurring once. The germline gives CDR1 SGDLS, CDR2 YYNGEE. The CDR3 consists of 15 residues. V lost 0 bases to trimming and J lost 5 bases, with 14 bases between them. The sample comprised peripheral blood. The chain is built from TRBV9 and TRBJ2-5; no definite D call. This clonotype originated in a woman aged 60-75 years with COVID-19, enrolled during active disease. Written as DNA, the CDR3 is TGTGCCAGCAGCGTAGAAGTTAACCCACGGGAGACCCAGTACTTC. Translated, it gives CASSVEVNPRETQYF. The full variable domain, rest sourced from reference TRBV9 and TRBJ2-5, is DSGVTQTPKHLITATGQRVTLRCSPRSGDLSVYWYQQSLDQGLQFLIQYYNGEERAKGNILERFSAQQFPDLHSELNLSSLELGDSALYFCASSVEVNPRETQYFGPGTRLLVL.